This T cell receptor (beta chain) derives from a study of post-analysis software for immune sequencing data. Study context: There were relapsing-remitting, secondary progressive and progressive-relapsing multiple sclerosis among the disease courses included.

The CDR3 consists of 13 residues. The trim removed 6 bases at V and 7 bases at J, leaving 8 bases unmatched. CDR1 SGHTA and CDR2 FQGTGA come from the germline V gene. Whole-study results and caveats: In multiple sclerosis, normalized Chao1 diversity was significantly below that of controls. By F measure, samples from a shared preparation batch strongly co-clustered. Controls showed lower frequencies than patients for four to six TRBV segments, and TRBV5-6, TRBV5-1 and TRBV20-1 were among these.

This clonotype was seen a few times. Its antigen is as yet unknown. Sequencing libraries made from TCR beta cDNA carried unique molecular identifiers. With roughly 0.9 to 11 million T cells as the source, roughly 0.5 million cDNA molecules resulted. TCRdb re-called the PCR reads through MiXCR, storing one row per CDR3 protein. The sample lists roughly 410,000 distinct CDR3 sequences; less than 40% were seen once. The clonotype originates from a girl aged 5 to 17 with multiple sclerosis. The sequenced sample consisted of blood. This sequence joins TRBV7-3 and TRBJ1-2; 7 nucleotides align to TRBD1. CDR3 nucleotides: TGTGCCAGCAGTTTAGACAGGGAAACTGGCTACACCTTC. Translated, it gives CASSLDRETGYTF.